This TCR beta chain was documented in a study of blood T cell repertoires in COVID-19. Repertoires were generated with immunoSEQ multiplex PCR, while TCRdb's copy carries only in-frame clones and drops some. This table has 70,000 to 90,000 clones, about 83% appearing once. The CDR3 totals 16 residues. Germline V CDR1 and CDR2: LNHDA, SQIVND (reference sequence). The ends lost 3 bases at V and 4 bases at J; junction bases unmatched: 9. This chain connects TRBV19 to TRBJ2-1, with TRBD1 matching over 7 bases. The sequence was collected from a middle-aged man with active COVID-19. Sequencing was carried out using peripheral blood. CDR3 nucleotides: TGTGCCAGTAGTATGGCCGGGACAGCTTTTTACAATGAGCAGTTCTTC. Its translation is CASSMAGTAFYNEQFF.